Listed below are T cell receptor beta chains from one sample, sequenced in a study of spatial heterogeneity in lung cancer. A single record per CDR3 protein comes from TCRdb applying MiXCR to the 5' RACE reads. Here the sample spans about 47,000 distinct CDR3 sequences, over 9.5% being singletons. The sample consisted of PBMCs, taken at surgery. These receptors were obtained from a female donor with early-stage non-small cell lung cancer. CDR3s include the opening cysteine and the closing phenylalanine or tryptophan. Some rows mark clone size as missing; the rest say once, few, many or name a class of expanded clone.

>TRBV7-2|many|TRBJ1-5
CASSPRGISNQPQHF
>TRBV20-1|few|TRBJ1-2
CSASTGQLPNGYTF
>TRBV6-5|few|TRBJ1-5
CASSLRGVHQPQHF
>TRBV7-9|few|TRBJ1-2
CASSPPGIHSGYTF
>TRBV7-2|NA|TRBJ1-4
CASSLGGQPNEKLFF
>TRBV12-3/TRBV12-4|NA|TRBJ2-5
CASSLGLAGGALETQYF
>TRBV12-3/TRBV12-4|many|TRBJ2-5
CASRDREEETQYF
>TRBV13|NA|TRBJ2-7
CASSNQPGQAHEQYF
>TRBV4-3|few|TRBJ1-5
CASSQDRTYQPQHF
>TRBV7-8|few|TRBJ1-2
CASSPPGTLNYGYTF
>TRBV3-1|NA|TRBJ2-2
CASSLTVGVTGELFF
>TRBV5-4|NA|TRBJ1-1
CASSDTGGGREAFF
>TRBV5-6|few|TRBJ2-3
CASSPQRGSDTQYF
>TRBV7-3|many|TRBJ2-1
CASSLTGTGINEQFF
>TRBV28|few|TRBJ1-1
CASRTGHKNTEAFF
>TRBV14|NA|TRBJ2-7
CASSQRQGSYSYEQYF
>TRBV14|NA|TRBJ1-2
CASSQFQGGGYTF
>TRBV7-9|few|TRBJ2-3
CASSPILEGDTQYF
>TRBV25-1|few|TRBJ1-1
CASRGETEAFF
>TRBV6-5|many|TRBJ1-1
CASSYSTGGTVLGTEAFF
>TRBV12-3/TRBV12-4|few|TRBJ2-1
CASSLAPFEQFF
>TRBV6-5|NA|TRBJ2-2
CASSSLGSGGAGTGELFF
>TRBV7-6|few|TRBJ2-3
CASSTGTGASTDTQYF
>TRBV12-3/TRBV12-4|many|TRBJ1-5
CASSLGAGYNQPQHF
>TRBV4-3|NA|TRBJ1-2
CASSQDPDRVVYGYTF
>TRBV7-2|NA|TRBJ1-1
CASSLGGGRIEEAFF
>TRBV9|NA|TRBJ2-3
CASSPPGVTGDTQYF
>TRBV4-2|NA|TRBJ1-2
CASSQDGGNYGYTF
>TRBV28|NA|TRBJ2-7
CASSRGTSYDEQYF
>TRBV6-5|many|TRBJ1-6
CASSPQFSSPLHF
>TRBV28|many|TRBJ2-7
CASSFRGGASYEQYF
>TRBV6-5|few|TRBJ1-4
CASRKLGVNEKLFF
>TRBV25-1|many|TRBJ2-5
CASSEWSTTQTQYF
>TRBV28|few|TRBJ1-1
CASSLLHKNTEAFF
>TRBV29-1|many|TRBJ1-4
CSVGGTGTKKLFF
>TRBV4-2|NA|TRBJ1-5
CASSQEDRLARSNQPQHF
>TRBV11-1|many|TRBJ1-5
CASSLGSDQPQHF
>TRBV19|few|TRBJ1-1
CASTPVVGTEAFF
>TRBV9|NA|TRBJ1-2
CASSQDFNYGYTF
>TRBV4-3|few|TRBJ1-2
CASSQAGTASYGYTF
>TRBV11-2|NA|TRBJ2-5
CASSLVGGGGEETQYF
>TRBV29-1|few|TRBJ1-1
CSVGGPNTEAFF